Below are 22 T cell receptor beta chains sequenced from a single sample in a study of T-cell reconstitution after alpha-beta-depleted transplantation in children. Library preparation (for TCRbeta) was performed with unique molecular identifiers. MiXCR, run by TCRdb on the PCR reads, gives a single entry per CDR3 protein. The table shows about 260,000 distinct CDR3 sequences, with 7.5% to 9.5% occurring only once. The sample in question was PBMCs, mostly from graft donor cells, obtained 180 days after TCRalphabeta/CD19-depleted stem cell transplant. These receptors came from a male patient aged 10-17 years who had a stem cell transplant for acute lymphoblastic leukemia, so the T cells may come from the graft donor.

CDR3 nucleotide sequence: TGTGCCAGCAGTTCGGTCGGGGGGGGAGGGCCCCTTAGCACAGATACGCAGTATTTT. Protein product: CASSSVGGGGPLSTDTQYF. This chain links TRBV12-3 or TRBV12-4 with TRBJ2-3; 8 nucleotides align to TRBD2. The CDR3 is 19 residues long. Trimming removed 4 bases from V and 0 bases from J; junction bases left unmatched: 15.

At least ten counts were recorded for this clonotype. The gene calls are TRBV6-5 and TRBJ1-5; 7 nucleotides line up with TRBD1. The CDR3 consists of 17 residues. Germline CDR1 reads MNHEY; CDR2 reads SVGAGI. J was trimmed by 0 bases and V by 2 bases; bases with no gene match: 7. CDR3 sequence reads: CASSYTTGLSSNQPQHF. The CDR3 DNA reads TGTGCCAGCAGTTACACGACAGGGCTGAGTAGCAATCAGCCCCAGCATTTT.

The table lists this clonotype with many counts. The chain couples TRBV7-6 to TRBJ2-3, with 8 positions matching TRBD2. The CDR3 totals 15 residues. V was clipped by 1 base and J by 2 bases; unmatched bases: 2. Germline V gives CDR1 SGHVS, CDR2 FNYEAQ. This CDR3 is CASSLGTSPTDTQYF. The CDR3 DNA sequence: TGTGCCAGCAGCTTAGGGACTAGCCCCACAGATACGCAGTATTTT.

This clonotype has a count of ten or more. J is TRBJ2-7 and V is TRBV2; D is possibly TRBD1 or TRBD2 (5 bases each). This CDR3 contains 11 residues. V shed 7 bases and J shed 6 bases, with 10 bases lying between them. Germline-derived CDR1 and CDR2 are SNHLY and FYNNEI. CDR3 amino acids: CASMGVIEQYF. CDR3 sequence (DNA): TGTGCCAGCATGGGGGTTATCGAGCAGTACTTC.

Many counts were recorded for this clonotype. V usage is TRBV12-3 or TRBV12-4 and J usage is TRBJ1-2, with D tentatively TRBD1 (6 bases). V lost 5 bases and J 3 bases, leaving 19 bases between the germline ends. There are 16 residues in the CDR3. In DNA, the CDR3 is TGTGCCAGCAGTCCCGAGGGGGAATGGCAATACTATGGCTACACCTTC. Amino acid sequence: CASSPEGEWQYYGYTF.

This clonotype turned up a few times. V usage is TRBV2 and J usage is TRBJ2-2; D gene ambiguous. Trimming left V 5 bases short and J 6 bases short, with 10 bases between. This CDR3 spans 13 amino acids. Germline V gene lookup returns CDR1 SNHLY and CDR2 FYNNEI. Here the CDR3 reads CASSTSRAGELFF. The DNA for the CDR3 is TGTGCCAGCAGTACCTCACGCGCCGGGGAGCTGTTTTTT.

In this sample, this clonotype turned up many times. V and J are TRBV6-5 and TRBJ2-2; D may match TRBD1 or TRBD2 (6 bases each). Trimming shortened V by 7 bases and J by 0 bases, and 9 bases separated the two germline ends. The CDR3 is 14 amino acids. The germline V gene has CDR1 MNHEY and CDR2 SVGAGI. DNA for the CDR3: TGTGCCAGCACAGGGGACTCGAACACCGGGGAGCTGTTTTTT. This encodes CASTGDSNTGELFF.

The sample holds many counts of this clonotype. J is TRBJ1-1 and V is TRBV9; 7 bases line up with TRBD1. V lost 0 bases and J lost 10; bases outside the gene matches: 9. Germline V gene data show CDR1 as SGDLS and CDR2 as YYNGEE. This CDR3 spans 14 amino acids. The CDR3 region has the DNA TGTGCCAGCAGCGTAGGAGCCTGGGAGGGGGCAGCTTTCTTT. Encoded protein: CASSVGAWEGAAFF.

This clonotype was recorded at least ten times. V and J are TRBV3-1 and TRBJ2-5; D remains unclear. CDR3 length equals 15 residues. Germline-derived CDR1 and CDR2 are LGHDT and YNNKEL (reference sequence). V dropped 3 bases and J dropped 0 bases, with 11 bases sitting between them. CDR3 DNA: TGTGCCAGCAGCCACCAGACTTGGTACCAAGAGACCCAGTACTTC. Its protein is CASSHQTWYQETQYF.

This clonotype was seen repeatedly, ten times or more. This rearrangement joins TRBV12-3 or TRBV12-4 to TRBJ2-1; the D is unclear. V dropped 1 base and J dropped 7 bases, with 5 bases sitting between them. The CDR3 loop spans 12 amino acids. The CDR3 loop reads CASSLVRNEQFF. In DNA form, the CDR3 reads TGTGCCAGCAGTTTAGTTAGGAATGAGCAGTTCTTC.

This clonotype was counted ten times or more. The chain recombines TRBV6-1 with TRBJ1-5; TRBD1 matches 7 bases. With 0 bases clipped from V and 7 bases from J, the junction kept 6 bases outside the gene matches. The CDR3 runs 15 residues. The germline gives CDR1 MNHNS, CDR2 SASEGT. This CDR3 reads CASSEADRANQPQHF. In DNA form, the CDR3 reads TGTGCCAGCAGTGAAGCTGACAGGGCTAACCAGCCCCAGCATTTT.

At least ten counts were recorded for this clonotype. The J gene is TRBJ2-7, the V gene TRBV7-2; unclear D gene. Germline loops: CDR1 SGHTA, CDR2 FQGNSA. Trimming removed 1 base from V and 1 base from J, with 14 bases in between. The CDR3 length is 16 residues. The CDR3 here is CASSLDRRIHSYEQYF. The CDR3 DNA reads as TGTGCCAGCAGCTTAGACCGACGTATACATTCCTACGAGCAGTACTTC.

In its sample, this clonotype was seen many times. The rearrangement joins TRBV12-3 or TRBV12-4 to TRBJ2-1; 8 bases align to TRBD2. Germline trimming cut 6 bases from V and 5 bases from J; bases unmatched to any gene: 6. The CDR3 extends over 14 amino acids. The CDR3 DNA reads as TGTGCCAGCAGCCTAGGACTAGCCCACAATGAGCAGTTCTTC. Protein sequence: CASSLGLAHNEQFF.

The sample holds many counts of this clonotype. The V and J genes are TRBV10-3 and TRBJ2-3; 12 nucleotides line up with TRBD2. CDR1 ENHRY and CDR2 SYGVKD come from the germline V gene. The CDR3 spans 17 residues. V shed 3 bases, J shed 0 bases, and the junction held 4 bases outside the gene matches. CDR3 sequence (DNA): TGTGCCATCAGTGACACCGGGACTAGCGGGAGCACAGATACGCAGTATTTT. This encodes CAISDTGTSGSTDTQYF.

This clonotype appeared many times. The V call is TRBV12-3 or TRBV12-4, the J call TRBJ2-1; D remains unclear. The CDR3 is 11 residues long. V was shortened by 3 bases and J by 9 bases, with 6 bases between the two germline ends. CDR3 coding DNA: TGTGCCAGCAGTTTCACGGTTGAGCAGTTCTTC. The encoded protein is CASSFTVEQFF.

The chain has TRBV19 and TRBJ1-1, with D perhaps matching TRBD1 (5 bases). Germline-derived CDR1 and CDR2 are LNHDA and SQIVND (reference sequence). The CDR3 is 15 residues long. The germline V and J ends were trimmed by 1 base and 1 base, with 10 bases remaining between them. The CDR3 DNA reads TGTGCCAGTAGTATAGGGGGACTGCCGAACACTGAAGCTTTCTTT. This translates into CASSIGGLPNTEAFF.

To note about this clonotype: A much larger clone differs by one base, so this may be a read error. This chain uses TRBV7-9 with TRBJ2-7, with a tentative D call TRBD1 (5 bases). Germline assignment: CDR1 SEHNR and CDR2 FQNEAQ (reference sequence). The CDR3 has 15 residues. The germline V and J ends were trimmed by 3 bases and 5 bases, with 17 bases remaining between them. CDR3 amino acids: CASSFPNNQGDEQYF. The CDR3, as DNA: TGTGCCAGCAGCTTCCCGAATAACCAGGGCGACGAGCAGTACTTC.

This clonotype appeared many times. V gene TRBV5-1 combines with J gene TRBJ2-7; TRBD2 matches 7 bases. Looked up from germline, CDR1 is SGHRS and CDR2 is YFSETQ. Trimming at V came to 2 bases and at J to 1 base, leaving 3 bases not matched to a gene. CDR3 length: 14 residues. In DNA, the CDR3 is TGCGCCAGCAGCTTAGGACTAGAGTCCTACGAGCAGTACTTC. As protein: CASSLGLESYEQYF.

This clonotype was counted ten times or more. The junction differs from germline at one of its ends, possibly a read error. In nucleotides, the CDR3 is TGCGCCAGCAGTTTGGGGGAGGGAGAGACCCAGTACTTC. It translates to CASSLGEGETQYF. This chain links TRBV5-1 with TRBJ2-5, with TRBD2 matching 7 bases. Per the germline V gene, CDR1 is SGHRS and CDR2 is YFSETQ. This CDR3 has 13 amino acids.

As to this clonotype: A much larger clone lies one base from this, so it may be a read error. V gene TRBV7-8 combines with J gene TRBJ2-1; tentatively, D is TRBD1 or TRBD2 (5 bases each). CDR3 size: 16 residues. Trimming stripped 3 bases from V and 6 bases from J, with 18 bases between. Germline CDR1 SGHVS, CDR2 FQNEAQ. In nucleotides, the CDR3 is TGTGCCAGCAGCTTCTTCGGTGGGAGTAGGGGCAATGAGCAGTTCTTC. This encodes CASSFFGGSRGNEQFF.

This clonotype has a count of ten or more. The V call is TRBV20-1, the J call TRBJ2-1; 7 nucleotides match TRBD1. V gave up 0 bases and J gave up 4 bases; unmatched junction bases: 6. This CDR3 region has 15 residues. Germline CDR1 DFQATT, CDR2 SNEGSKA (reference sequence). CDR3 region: CSAREPGQLYNEQFF. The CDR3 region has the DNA TGCAGTGCTAGAGAGCCGGGACAGCTTTACAATGAGCAGTTCTTC.

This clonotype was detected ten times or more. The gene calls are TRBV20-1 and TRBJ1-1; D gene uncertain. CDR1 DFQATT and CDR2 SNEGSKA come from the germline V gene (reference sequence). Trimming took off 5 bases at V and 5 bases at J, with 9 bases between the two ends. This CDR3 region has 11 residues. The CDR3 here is CSAAIWTEAFF. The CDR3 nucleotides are TGCAGTGCTGCGATTTGGACTGAAGCTTTCTTT.